This TCR beta chain was found in a study of cytomegalovirus exposure and HLA in healthy donors. This PCR relied on a set of 60 Vbeta primers and 13 Jbeta primers. The data were produced by immunoSEQ multiplex PCR, yet TCRdb's version contains in-frame clones alone and is incomplete. This table holds around 150,000 clones, 76% found once. This clone appeared once. The germline gives CDR1 SGHRS, CDR2 YFSETQ. The CDR3 is 17 residues long. V lost 3 bases to trimming and J lost 4 bases; unmatched junction nucleotides: 13. The sample consisted of PBMCs. This sequence joins TRBV5-1 and TRBJ2-5; 9 bases map to TRBD1. The source of this sequence is a middle-aged man in good health and CMV-seronegative. This CDR3 is CASSWNAGTGIVETQYF. For the CDR3, the DNA is TGCGCCAGCAGCTGGAACGCCGGGACAGGGATAGTAGAGACCCAGTACTTC.